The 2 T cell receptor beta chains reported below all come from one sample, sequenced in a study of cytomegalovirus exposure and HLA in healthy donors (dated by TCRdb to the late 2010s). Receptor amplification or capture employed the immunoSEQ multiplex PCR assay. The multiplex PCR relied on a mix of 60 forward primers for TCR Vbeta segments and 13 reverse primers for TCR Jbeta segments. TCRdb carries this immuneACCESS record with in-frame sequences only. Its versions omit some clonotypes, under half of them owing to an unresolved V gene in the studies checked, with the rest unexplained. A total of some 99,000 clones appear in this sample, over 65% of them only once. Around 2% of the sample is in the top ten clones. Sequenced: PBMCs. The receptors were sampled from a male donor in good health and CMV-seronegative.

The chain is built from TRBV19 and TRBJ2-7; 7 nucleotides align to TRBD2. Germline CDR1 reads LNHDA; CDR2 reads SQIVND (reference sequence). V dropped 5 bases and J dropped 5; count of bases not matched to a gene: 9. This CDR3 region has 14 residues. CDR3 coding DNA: TGTGCCAGTAGTCTTATCGGGAGGTCCAACGAGCAGTACTTC. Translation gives CASSLIGRSNEQYF.

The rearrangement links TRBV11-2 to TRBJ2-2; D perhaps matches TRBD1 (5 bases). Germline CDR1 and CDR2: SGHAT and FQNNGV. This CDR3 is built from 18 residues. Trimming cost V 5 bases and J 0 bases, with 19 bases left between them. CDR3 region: CASSQRGRSFANTGELFF. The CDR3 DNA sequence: TGTGCCAGCAGCCAAAGGGGTCGGAGTTTCGCGAACACCGGGGAGCTGTTTTTT.